This T cell receptor beta chain was sequenced during a study of blood T cell repertoires in COVID-19. Overall study: The study drew acute and convalescent COVID-19 samples from the United States, Italy and Spain. Sample material is recorded as cDNA or gDNA derived from T cells, B-cell-depleted T cells, or PBMCs.

Per the original methods: How many nucleated cells were present was estimated from reference gene primer amplification. Here immunoSEQ multiplex PCR was the method, and the copy in TCRdb shows in-frame clones only, minus some. That table furnishes V, J and clone size, whereas the DNA furnished D and trimming. The sample lists tens of thousands of clones, roughly 87% occurring once. Germline CDR1 is SNHLY and CDR2 is FYNNEI. V was clipped by 6 bases and J by 0 bases, with 5 bases between them. The CDR3 is 13 residues long. The V gene is TRBV2, the J gene TRBJ2-2; no clear D. The clonotype was recovered from a woman in her forties or fifties with active or convalescent COVID-19. Sequencing input: peripheral blood. The CDR3 DNA follows: TGTGCCAGCAGGACTTCGAACACCGGGGAGCTGTTTTTT. Protein product: CASRTSNTGELFF.